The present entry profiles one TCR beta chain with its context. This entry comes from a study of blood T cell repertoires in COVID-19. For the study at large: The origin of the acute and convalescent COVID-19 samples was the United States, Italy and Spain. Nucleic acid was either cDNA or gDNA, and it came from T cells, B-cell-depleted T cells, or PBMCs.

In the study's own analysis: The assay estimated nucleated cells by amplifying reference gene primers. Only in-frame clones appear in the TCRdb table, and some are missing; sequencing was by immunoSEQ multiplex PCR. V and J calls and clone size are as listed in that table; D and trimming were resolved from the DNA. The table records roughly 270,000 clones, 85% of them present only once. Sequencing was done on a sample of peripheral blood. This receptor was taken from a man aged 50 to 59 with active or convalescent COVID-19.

CDR3 nucleotides: TGTGCCAGCAGTTTCCGGCGGGGATACAATGAGCAGTTCTTC. It is translated as CASSFRRGYNEQFF. The V call is TRBV28, the J call TRBJ2-1, with a weak D call TRBD2 (6 bases). Germline lookup yields CDR1 MDHEN and CDR2 SYDVKM. The CDR3 totals 14 residues. The germline V and J ends were trimmed by 3 bases and 4 bases, with 10 bases remaining between them.